The clone carrying this TCR beta chain has a handful of counts. Antigen unknown. Construction of TCR beta libraries was performed using quantitative 5'-RACE with molecular barcodes. TCRdb reprocessed the 5' RACE reads with MiXCR, giving one entry per CDR3 protein. The table has some 140,000 distinct CDR3 sequences, approximately 8.4% seen once. The CDR3 consists of 14 residues. Losses at the gene ends were 7 bases for V and 3 bases for J; bases not matched to a gene: 8. Germline V gene data show CDR1 as MNHEY and CDR2 as SVGEGT. The sample comes from a study of CD8 T cells in ankylosing spondylitis. Points from the study as a whole: Apparently characteristic of ankylosing spondylitis blood was a TCR beta motif (about eight highly homologous variants). Reported data indicate significant enrichment of disease-linked clones within matched ankylosing spondylitis synovial fluid.

The sequence derives from a male donor with ankylosing spondylitis. Sequenced: synovial fluid, either unsorted or a sorted T cell fraction (not recorded which). The chain combines TRBV6-2 or TRBV6-3 with TRBJ1-1, with TRBD1 matching over 7 bases. The chain's CDR3 is CASTLRDSHTEAFF. In DNA, the CDR3 is TGTGCCAGCACCCTGCGGGACAGCCACACTGAAGCTTTCTTT.